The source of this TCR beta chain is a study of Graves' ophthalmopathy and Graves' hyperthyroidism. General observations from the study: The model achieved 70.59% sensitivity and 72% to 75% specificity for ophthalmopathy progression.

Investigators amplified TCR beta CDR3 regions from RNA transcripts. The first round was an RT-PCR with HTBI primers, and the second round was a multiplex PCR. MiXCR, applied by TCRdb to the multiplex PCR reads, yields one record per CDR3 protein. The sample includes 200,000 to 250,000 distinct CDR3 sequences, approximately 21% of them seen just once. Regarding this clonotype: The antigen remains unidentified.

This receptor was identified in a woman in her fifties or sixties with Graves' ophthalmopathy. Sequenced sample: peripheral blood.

CDR3 sequence: CASSSKLGQSPAFF. CDR3 DNA sequence: TGTGCCAGCAGTTCCAAGCTCGGACAGAGCCCCGCTTTCTTT. The chain joins TRBV6-5 to TRBJ1-1; TRBD1 is a possible D gene (6 bases). The CDR3 is 14 amino acids. The germline gives CDR1 MNHEY, CDR2 SVGAGI. Trimming left V 4 bases short and J 11 bases short, with 20 bases between.